The source of this T cell receptor (beta chain) is a study of blood T cell repertoires in COVID-19. Trimming at V came to 4 bases and at J to 5 bases, leaving 10 bases not matched to a gene. The CDR3 consists of 17 residues. The V gene's germline CDR1 is SGHTA and CDR2 FQGNSA. The method was immunoSEQ multiplex PCR; TCRdb's version includes in-frame clones alone and lacks a portion of them. The sample has under 55,000 clones; more than 80% are singletons. This clonotype was sampled from a human donor in a cohort sampled during active COVID-19. The gene calls are TRBV7-2 and TRBJ2-5; 13 bases are shared with TRBD2. Sequenced input: peripheral blood. CDR3 nucleotide sequence: TGTGCCAGCAGCTCCGGGACTAGCGGGACTTTGACGGAGACCCAGTACTTC. Protein: CASSSGTSGTLTETQYF.